Below, 17 T cell receptor beta chains from the same sample are listed, as sequenced in a study of blood T cell repertoires in COVID-19 (dated by TCRdb to 2020 to 2022). Library generation was performed with the immunoSEQ multiplex PCR assay. Sourced from immuneACCESS, this table was stored by TCRdb with only in-frame sequences that have V and J called. A share of the clones is absent; for the studies checked, an unresolved V gene accounts for under half, and the remainder has no known explanation. The sample table records about 320,000 clones; 90% of these occur just once. The top ten clones comprise about 4% of the sample. Sequencing was carried out using PBMCs or T cells enriched from blood (not recorded which). The receptors come from a woman between 25 and 40 years old who had been exposed to COVID-19.

The J gene is TRBJ1-4, the V gene TRBV2; D is possibly TRBD1 (5 bases). CDR3 length: 16 residues. Looked up from germline, CDR1 is SNHLY and CDR2 is FYNNEI. Trimming pared 7 bases from V and 3 bases from J, leaving 18 bases between. CDR3 protein: CASKWSGLGANEKLFF. The CDR3 nucleotides are TGTGCCAGCAAATGGTCAGGGCTAGGGGCTAATGAAAAACTGTTTTTT. Full variable domain (missing parts from reference TRBV2 and TRBJ1-4): EPEVTQTPSHQVTQMGQEVILRCVPISNHLYFYWYRQILGQKVEFLVSFYNNEISEKSEIFDDQFSVERPDGSNFTLKIRSTKLEDSAMYFCASKWSGLGANEKLFFGSGTQLSVL.

The chain joins TRBV9 to TRBJ2-7; maybe TRBD2 (5 bases). CDR3 size: 14 residues. The V gene lost 4 bases and the J gene lost 5 bases, with 16 bases spanning the gap. Germline assignment: CDR1 SGDLS and CDR2 YYNGEE. CDR3 sequence: CASSISGLADEQYF. Here the CDR3 DNA reads TGTGCCAGCAGCATCTCCGGACTGGCTGACGAGCAGTACTTC.

CDR3 nucleotide sequence: TGTGCCAGCAGGCTTGGGACAGGGATCGATGAAAAACTGTTTTTT. It codes for CASRLGTGIDEKLFF. This rearrangement joins TRBV6-5 to TRBJ1-4, with TRBD1 identical over 9 bases. CDR1 is MNHEY and CDR2 is SVGAGI in the germline V gene. This CDR3 comprises 15 residues. V lost 6 bases to trimming and J lost 6 bases; unmatched junction nucleotides: 8.

The J gene is TRBJ2-3, the V gene TRBV27, with D possibly TRBD2 on 6 matching bases. V lost 2 bases to trimming and J lost 4 bases, with 13 bases between them. The CDR3 is made up of 15 amino acids. In germline, CDR1 is MNHEY, CDR2 SMNVEV (reference sequence). The CDR3 region has the DNA TGTGCCAGCAGTTTAGGGGGGACGCCTCCAGATACGCAGTATTTT. It yields the protein CASSLGGTPPDTQYF.

On this clone: Other DNA sequences in this sample translate to the same CDR3. The chain couples TRBV6-2 or TRBV6-3 to TRBJ2-7, with 10 bases identical to TRBD1. This CDR3 is 14 amino acids long. Germline CDR1 reads MNHEY; CDR2 reads SVGEGT. Germline trimming cut 5 bases from V and 3 bases from J; bases unmatched to any gene: 4. CDR3 bases: TGTGCCAGCAGTCGGACAGGGGGGGACTACGAGCAGTACTTC. It specifies CASSRTGGDYEQYF.

As for this clone: Within the sample, other DNA sequences also encode this same CDR3. V usage is TRBV7-2 and J usage is TRBJ2-5; TRBD2 might be the D (6 bases). The CDR3 runs to 15 residues. V dropped 1 base and J dropped 2 bases, with 11 bases sitting between them. CDR1 is SGHTA and CDR2 is FQGNSA in the germline V gene. CDR3 in amino acids: CASSLGRGTQETQYF. DNA of the CDR3: TGTGCCAGCAGCTTAGGGCGGGGAACACAAGAGACCCAGTACTTC.

V and J are TRBV3-1 (or the pseudogene TRBV3-2) and TRBJ2-1; tentative D call: TRBD2 (6 bases). Germline V gene data show CDR1 as LGHDT and CDR2 as YNNKEL (reference sequence). The CDR3 spans 14 residues. Trimming removed 1 base at V and 9 bases at J, with 13 bases between. The DNA for the CDR3 is TGTGCCAGCAGCCAAGTTGGTGGGGACTCTGAGCAGTTCTTC. Translated, it gives CASSQVGGDSEQFF.

The chain links TRBV7-8 to TRBJ2-5; D is possibly TRBD1 (5 bases). The CDR3 spans 15 residues. Germline V CDR1 and CDR2: SGHVS, FQNEAQ. Trimming took 5 bases from V and 5 from J, leaving 18 bases between them. This CDR3 reads CASSHLARAPETQYF. CDR3 DNA sequence: TGTGCCAGCAGCCATCTCGCCAGGGCTCCGGAGACCCAGTACTTC.

The chain combines TRBV7-9 with TRBJ2-4; 8 nucleotides line up with TRBD2. V lost 2 bases and J lost 5; bases outside the gene matches: 5. The CDR3 contains 15 residues. In germline, CDR1 is SEHNR, CDR2 FQNEAQ (reference sequence). CDR3 in amino acids: CASSLSGGAENIQYF. CDR3 coding DNA: TGTGCCAGCAGCTTAAGCGGGGGAGCTGAAAACATTCAGTACTTC.

The sample holds one count of this clone. The CDR3 DNA sequence: TGTGCCAGCAGCATCTTGGCCACGTACCATAACGAGCAGTACTTC. It encodes CASSILATYHNEQYF. V and J are TRBV14 and TRBJ2-7; no clear D. The germline gives CDR1 SGHDN, CDR2 FVKESK. Trimming stripped 5 bases from V and 5 bases from J, with 19 bases between. The CDR3 runs to 15 residues.

The chain combines TRBV7-9 with TRBJ2-7; 8 bases are a match to TRBD1. The CDR3 consists of 17 residues. Germline CDR1 is SEHNR and CDR2 is FQNEAQ (reference sequence). J gave up 4 bases and V 5 bases, and 16 bases lay outside the gene matches. The CDR3 spells CASSPGTGARLSYEQYF. The DNA of the CDR3 is TGTGCCAGCAGCCCCGGGACAGGCGCCCGCTTAAGTTACGAGCAGTACTTC.

This clone was counted once. The gene calls are TRBV14 and TRBJ1-2; 8 bases are shared with TRBD1. After removal of 1 base from V and 8 bases from J, the junction contained 15 bases not matched to a gene. There are 17 residues in the CDR3. Per the germline V gene, CDR1 is SGHDN and CDR2 is FVKESK. CDR3: CASSQVGYNRGISGYTF. The CDR3 region has the DNA TGTGCCAGCAGCCAAGTCGGATATAACAGGGGGATATCCGGCTACACCTTC.

This chain connects TRBV6-2 or TRBV6-3 to TRBJ2-2, with a tentative D call TRBD1 (6 bases). Germline CDR1 reads MNHEY; CDR2 reads SVGEGT. The CDR3 is 14 residues long. V lost 4 bases and J 4 bases, leaving 10 bases between the germline ends. The CDR3 coding sequence is TGTGCCAGCAGTTCGACAGGTTTCACCGGGGAGCTGTTTTTT. Protein product: CASSSTGFTGELFF.

This sequence joins TRBV7-8 and TRBJ1-2, with 11 bases that match TRBD1. Germline CDR1 SGHVS, CDR2 FQNEAQ. CDR3 length: 18 amino acids. The J segment lost 2 bases and the V segment lost 2 bases, leaving 10 bases of the junction unmatched. CDR3 coding DNA: TGTGCCAGCAGCTTAAAATGGGGACAGGGGGAGATAAACTATGGCTACACCTTC. Protein: CASSLKWGQGEINYGYTF. The entire variable domain, with the rest obtained from reference TRBV7-8 and TRBJ1-2, is as follows: GAGVSQSPRYKVAKRGQDVALRCDPISGHVSLFWYQQALGQGPEFLTYFQNEAQLDKSGLPSDRFFAERPEGSVSTLKIQRTQQEDSAVYLCASSLKWGQGEINYGYTFGSGTRLTVV.

This clone has at least ten counts. This chain joins TRBV5-1 and TRBJ2-5; TRBD2 aligns across 13 bases. CDR1 and CDR2 from the germline V gene are SGHRS and YFSETQ. The CDR3 consists of 15 residues. The J segment lost 5 bases and the V segment lost 3 bases, leaving 4 bases of the junction unmatched. CDR3 sequence (DNA): TGCGCCAGCAGCTCCGGGACTAGCGGGGTGGAGACCCAGTACTTC. Translating it yields CASSSGTSGVETQYF.

The rearrangement links TRBV18 to TRBJ1-2, with unresolved D. Germline V lookup: CDR1 KGHSH, CDR2 LQKENI. The germline V and J ends were trimmed by 4 bases and 7 bases, with 19 bases remaining between them. This CDR3 is 15 amino acids long. The CDR3 DNA reads TGTGCCAGCTCACTTAGCCCTCCCAGAGCAGCTGGCTACACCTTC. Translating it yields CASSLSPPRAAGYTF. The complete variable domain, with remaining parts taken from reference TRBV18 and TRBJ1-2, reads NAGVMQNPRHLVRRRGQEARLRCSPMKGHSHVYWYRQLPEEGLKFMVYLQKENIIDESGMPKERFSAEFPKEGPSILRIQQVVRGDSAAYFCASSLSPPRAAGYTFGSGTRLTVV.

The chain recombines TRBV12-3 or TRBV12-4 with TRBJ1-6; perhaps TRBD1 as D (5 bases). CDR3 size: 13 residues. With 5 bases removed from V and 13 bases from J, the gap between germline ends came to 15 bases. CDR3 sequence: CASSASGTVPLHF. For the CDR3, the DNA is TGTGCCAGCAGTGCCTCGGGGACTGTGCCCCTCCACTTT.